This record looks at one T cell receptor (beta chain) sequence and its context. J was trimmed by 5 bases and V by 5 bases; bases with no gene match: 6. Germline V CDR1 and CDR2: DFQATT, SNEGSKA (reference sequence). This CDR3 comprises 14 residues. The second PCR ran 7 to 11 cycles with a sample-barcoded 5' primer and J-beta primers. TCRdb reprocessed the 5' RACE reads with MiXCR, giving one entry per CDR3 protein. The sample shows approximately 690,000 distinct CDR3 sequences, approximately 59% of them seen only once. This entry comes from a study of blood T cells in healthy people across ages. The V call is TRBV20-1, the J call TRBJ2-5; TRBD2 agrees at 12 bases. Sequenced: blood. This sequence originates from a man between 60 and 75 years old in good health. The CDR3 reads CSASRTSGVETQYF. DNA for the CDR3: TGCAGTGCTTCCAGGACTAGCGGGGTTGAGACCCAGTACTTC.